This TCR beta chain derives from a study of neurological immune-mediated disorders. One entry per CDR3 protein, called by TCRdb with MiXCR from the 5' RACE reads. The table records tens of thousands of distinct CDR3 sequences, 12% of them present only once. The V and J ends lost 4 bases and 7 bases, in that order; junction bases with no gene match: 19. This CDR3 comprises 20 residues. Germline V lookup: CDR1 PRHDT, CDR2 FYEKMQ (reference sequence). Sequenced material: PBMCs. This sequence was found in an older woman with HTLV-1-associated myelopathy (HAM/TSP). This sequence joins TRBV13 and TRBJ2-1, with 13 bases fitting TRBD2. The CDR3 DNA is TGTGCCAGCAGCTACCTAAGACTAGCGGGAGGACCCATCTCGGGGAATGAGCAGTTCTTC. Translated, it gives CASSYLRLAGGPISGNEQFF.